This record concerns one T cell receptor (beta chain) sequence. This entry is derived from a study of blood T cell repertoires in COVID-19. Overall study context: Sites across the United States, Italy and Spain contributed samples from acute and convalescent COVID-19. Sample material is recorded as cDNA or gDNA derived from T cells, B-cell-depleted T cells, or PBMCs.

Source study methods: Reference gene primer amplification yielded estimated nucleated cell counts. Clones were sequenced by immunoSEQ multiplex PCR, and TCRdb holds only the in-frame ones, with some missing. V and J calls and clone size are given by that table; D and trimming were obtained from the DNA. The sample has approximately 120,000 clones, around four fifths seen once. The clonotype comes from a man aged 60 to 69 with acute or convalescent COVID-19. What was sequenced was peripheral blood.

The CDR3 coding sequence is TGTGCCAGCAGTGAATCAAGGGGTCGAGTTTCTGAAGCTTTCTTT. Protein sequence: CASSESRGRVSEAFF. The chain carries TRBV2 and TRBJ1-1, with D perhaps matching TRBD1 (5 bases). V lost 2 bases and J 6 bases, leaving 16 bases between the germline ends. There are 15 residues in the CDR3. Germline CDR1 SNHLY, CDR2 FYNNEI.